The following is a TCR beta chain sequence with its context. The sample belongs to a study of beta chain features in type 1 diabetes. Expressed TCRB transcripts were sequenced because the isolated RNA had all been reverse transcribed beforehand. It was found that naive, central memory and regulatory T cell samples averaged around 3.6 million reads. The data were produced by immunoSEQ multiplex PCR, yet TCRdb's version contains in-frame clones alone and is incomplete. Altogether 900,000 or so clones are present, about 17% being singletons, with the ten largest covering around 0.02%. Naive, central memory, regulatory and stem cell-like memory cells within the CD4+ compartment were sorted using CD45RO/CCR7/CD25/CD127/CD95/CD27. The CDR3 is 16 residues long. Germline trimming cut 4 bases from V and 5 bases from J; bases unmatched to any gene: 13. The germline V gene encodes CDR1 SGHNT and CDR2 YYREEE (reference sequence).

The chain employs TRBV5-4 and TRBJ2-5; 8 nucleotides match TRBD1. Sequencing was performed on naive CD4+ T cells from blood. The TCR sequence derives from a woman aged 18-29 years in good health. The CDR3 region has the DNA TGTGCCAGCAGCCCCCGACAGGGGCAGTCAGGGGAGACCCAGTACTTC. As protein: CASSPRQGQSGETQYF.